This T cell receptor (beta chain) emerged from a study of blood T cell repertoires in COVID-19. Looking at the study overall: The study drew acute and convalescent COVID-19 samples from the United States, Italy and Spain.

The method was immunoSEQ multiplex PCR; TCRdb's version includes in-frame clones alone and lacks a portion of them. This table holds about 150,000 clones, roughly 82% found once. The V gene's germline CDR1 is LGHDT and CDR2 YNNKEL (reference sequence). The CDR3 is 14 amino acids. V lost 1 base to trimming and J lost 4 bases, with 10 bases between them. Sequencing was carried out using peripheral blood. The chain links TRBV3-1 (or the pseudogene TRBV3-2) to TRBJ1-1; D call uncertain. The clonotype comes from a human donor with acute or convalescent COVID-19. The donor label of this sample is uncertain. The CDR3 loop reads CASSQVWGGTEAFF. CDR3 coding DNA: TGTGCCAGCAGCCAAGTTTGGGGAGGCACTGAAGCTTTCTTT.